The present T cell receptor (beta chain) was sequenced within a study of CXCR3-negative and CXCR3-positive naive CD8 T cells. Looking at the study overall: Approximately 140 million TRB reads were obtained in total, which works out to about 1.5 +/- 0.3 million per library. Study-level points and caveats: CXCR3-positive naive cells had more hydrophobic TRB CDR3s than CXCR3-negative naive cells. Much lower diversity was found in memory CD8+ cells, while both naive subsets had comparably high diversity.

UMI labels and 5' RACE were used to prepare the TRB cDNA libraries. TCRdb reprocessed the 5' RACE reads, keeping one entry per CDR3 protein, no DNA. The sample table includes roughly 86,000 distinct CDR3 sequences. The CD45RO-CCR7+CD27+CD95- phenotype denoted naive CD8+ T cells. Germline V gives CDR1 MDHEN, CDR2 SYDVKM. There are 15 residues in the CDR3. Turning to this clonotype: Its antigen remains unknown.

This receptor was obtained from a human donor in good health. Some clones in this sample may be carry-over from other donors' samples. V is TRBV28 and J is TRBJ1-2. Sample: naive CXCR3- CD8+ T cells from blood. Regarding subset: CD45RO-CCR7+CD27+CD95- naive CD8+ T cells lacking CXCR3 (TNR3-). The CDR3 spells CASSLSQEANYGYTF.